This TCR beta chain was obtained from a study of Graves' ophthalmopathy and Graves' hyperthyroidism. The CDR3 loop spans 15 amino acids. J gave up 2 bases and V 3 bases, and 4 bases lay outside the gene matches. From RNA, the CDR3 regions of TCR beta chains were amplified and sequenced. First-round RT-PCR with HTBI primers preceded a second-round multiplex PCR. TCRdb reprocessed the multiplex PCR reads with MiXCR, giving one entry per CDR3 protein. Of roughly 170,000 distinct CDR3 sequences listed, roughly two fifths are singletons. The study's findings and limits: Blood also held most thyroid clonotypes expanded above 0.001 frequency. Using 13 signatures, a model distinguished ophthalmopathy from stable hyperthyroidism, reaching just under 90% sensitivity and over 65% specificity.

Details on this clonotype: The antigen is undetermined.

The sequence was collected from a man aged 25-45 years with Graves' ophthalmopathy. The rearrangement links TRBV12-3 or TRBV12-4 to TRBJ2-7; 10 bases match TRBD1. Sequenced: peripheral blood. CDR3 residues: CASSLTGQGAYEQYF. The CDR3 DNA reads as TGTGCCAGCAGTTTGACAGGACAGGGGGCCTACGAGCAGTACTTC.